This TCR beta chain was recovered during a study of blood T cell repertoires in COVID-19. Study at large: T cells, B-cell-depleted T cells, or PBMCs supplied cDNA or gDNA.

Original handling: Estimates of nucleated cell counts were drawn from the amplification of reference gene primers. Generated by immunoSEQ multiplex PCR, the TCRdb table keeps only in-frame clones and is missing some. That table supplies the V and J calls and clone size; D and trimming were determined from the DNA. Of more than 75,000 clones in the sample, 70% to 85% were seen once. The TCR originated in a human donor in a cohort sampled during active COVID-19. The sequenced sample consisted of peripheral blood.

CDR3 nucleotides: TGTGCCAGCAGCCCGACCCCTAGCTTACAAGAGACCCAGTACTTC. This encodes CASSPTPSLQETQYF. This chain joins TRBV4-2 and TRBJ2-5, with a possible D match to TRBD2 (5 bases). Germline V CDR1 and CDR2: LGHNA, YNFKEQ. The CDR3 consists of 15 residues. The V end was cut by 4 bases, the J end by 2 bases, with 14 bases between.